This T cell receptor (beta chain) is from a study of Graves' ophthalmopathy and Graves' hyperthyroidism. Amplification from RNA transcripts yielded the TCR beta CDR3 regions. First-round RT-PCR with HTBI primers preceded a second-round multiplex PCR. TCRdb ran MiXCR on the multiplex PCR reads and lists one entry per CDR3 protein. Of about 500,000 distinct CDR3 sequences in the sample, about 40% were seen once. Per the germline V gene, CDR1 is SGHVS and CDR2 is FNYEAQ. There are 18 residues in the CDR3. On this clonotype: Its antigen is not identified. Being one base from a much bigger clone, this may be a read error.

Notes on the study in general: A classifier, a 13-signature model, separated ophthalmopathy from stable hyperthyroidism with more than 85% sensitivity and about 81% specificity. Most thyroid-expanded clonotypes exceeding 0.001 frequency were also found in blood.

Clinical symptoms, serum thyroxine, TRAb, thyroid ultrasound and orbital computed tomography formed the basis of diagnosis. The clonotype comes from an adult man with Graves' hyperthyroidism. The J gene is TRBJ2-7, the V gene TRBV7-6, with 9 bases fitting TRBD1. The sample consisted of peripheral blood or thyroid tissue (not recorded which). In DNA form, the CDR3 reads TGTGTCAGCAGCTTCGGGACCGGGACAGGGAAGGGCCTCTACGAGCAGTACTTC. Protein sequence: CVSSFGTGTGKGLYEQYF.